These 20 T cell receptor beta chains were all obtained from the same sample, sequenced in a study of blood T cell repertoires in COVID-19. The assay was immunoSEQ multiplex PCR, and TCRdb's table has in-frame clones only and misses some. The table shows about 40,000 clones, with around 83% occurring only once. The sample comprised peripheral blood. The receptors shown here come from a middle-aged man in a cohort sampled during active COVID-19.

The V call is TRBV7-9, the J call TRBJ2-3, with a tentative D call TRBD2 (6 bases). From germline, CDR1 is SEHNR and CDR2 FQNEAQ (reference sequence). The CDR3 runs 17 residues. Deletions cut 1 base from V and 4 bases from J, with 18 bases between. The CDR3 nucleotides are TGTGCCAGCAGCTTAGGACCTACATCCCCTAGCGCAGATACGCAGTATTTT. This codes for CASSLGPTSPSADTQYF.

This chain uses TRBV15 with TRBJ2-5, with D hard to call. CDR3 length: 15 amino acids. Trimming stripped 5 bases from V and 2 bases from J, with 15 bases between. Germline CDR1 LNHNV, CDR2 YYDKDF (reference sequence). The CDR3 region is CATSVSLEMQETQYF. CDR3 in DNA: TGTGCCACCAGCGTAAGCCTAGAAATGCAAGAGACCCAGTACTTC.

This rearrangement joins TRBV21-1 to TRBJ2-7; the tabulated D call, TRBD2, remains unverified against the DNA. TRBV21-1 is a listed pseudogene. The CDR3 is made up of 14 amino acids. The CDR3 DNA reads TGTGCCGGGAGACTAGCGGGAGCTGGATACGAGCAGTACGTC. The encoded protein is CAGRLAGAGYEQYV.

This clone occurred once. The gene calls are TRBV6-5 and TRBJ1-2; the match to TRBD1 covers 8 bases. This CDR3 is built from 12 residues. Germline V gene data show CDR1 as MNHEY and CDR2 as SVGAGI. V lost 6 bases to trimming and J lost 7 bases; unmatched junction nucleotides: 4. CDR3 sequence (DNA): TGTGCCAGCAGCGGACAGGGTCCTGGCTACACCTTC. Its protein is CASSGQGPGYTF.

The chain is built from TRBV9 and TRBJ2-3, with 11 bases matching TRBD2. CDR1 is SGDLS and CDR2 is YYNGEE in the germline V gene. Trimming took 4 bases from V and 3 from J; bases not matched to a gene: 4. CDR3 length: 15 amino acids. The DNA of the CDR3 is TGTGCCAGCAGCTTAAGACTAGCGGGGACAGATACGCAGTATTTT. The encoded protein is CASSLRLAGTDTQYF. The full variable domain, rest sourced from reference TRBV9 and TRBJ2-3, is DSGVTQTPKHLITATGQRVTLRCSPRSGDLSVYWYQQSLDQGLQFLIQYYNGEERAKGNILERFSAQQFPDLHSELNLSSLELGDSALYFCASSLRLAGTDTQYFGPGTRLTVL.

The CDR3 spells CASSVGADMGNEQFF. Here the CDR3 DNA reads TGTGCCAGCAGCGTGGGTGCGGATATGGGCAATGAGCAGTTCTTC. This sequence joins TRBV9 and TRBJ2-1; D not certain. This CDR3 contains 15 residues. V lost 2 bases to trimming and J lost 6 bases, with 15 bases between them. The germline V gene has CDR1 SGDLS and CDR2 YYNGEE. The full variable domain, with the rest looked up from reference TRBV9 and TRBJ2-1, is DSGVTQTPKHLITATGQRVTLRCSPRSGDLSVYWYQQSLDQGLQFLIQYYNGEERAKGNILERFSAQQFPDLHSELNLSSLELGDSALYFCASSVGADMGNEQFFGPGTRLTVL.

The rearrangement joins TRBV29-1 to TRBJ2-1, with 11 bases that match TRBD2. The V gene's germline CDR1 is SQVTM and CDR2 ANQGSEA. The CDR3 covers 17 residues. V trimming: 0 bases; J trimming: 4 bases; junction bases outside the gene matches: 8. For the CDR3, the DNA is TGCAGCGTTGAAGATGTAACACTAGCGGGAGTATACAATGAGCAGTTCTTC. This encodes CSVEDVTLAGVYNEQFF.

A single count supports this clone. V is TRBV7-9 and J is TRBJ2-2, with D possibly TRBD1 on 6 matching bases. The CDR3 consists of 13 residues. Germline loops: CDR1 SEHNR, CDR2 FQNEAQ (reference sequence). The ends were cut back, 6 bases at V and 1 base at J, with 6 bases in the middle. In DNA, the CDR3 is TGTGCCAGCAGACAGGGGAACACCGGGGAGCTGTTTTTT. Its translation: CASRQGNTGELFF. The variable domain in full, completed from reference TRBV7-9 and TRBJ2-2, reads DTGVSQNPRHKITKRGQNVTFRCDPISEHNRLYWYRQTLGQGPEFLTYFQNEAQLEKSRLLSDRFSAERPKGSFSTLEIQRTEQGDSAMYLCASRQGNTGELFFGEGSRLTVL.

The rearrangement uses TRBV27 and TRBJ2-7; possible D gene TRBD1, 6 bases. The V end lost 3 bases, the J end lost 3 bases, and 9 bases lay between the germline ends. The CDR3 consists of 13 residues. Germline CDR1 reads MNHEY; CDR2 reads SMNVEV (reference sequence). The CDR3 protein is CASSFTGLYEQYF. In DNA, the CDR3 is TGTGCCAGCAGTTTTACAGGGCTCTACGAGCAGTACTTC.

The CDR3 bases are TGTGCCAGCGGCGGGGCTGAAGCTTTCTTT. This encodes CASGGAEAFF. This chain links TRBV25-1 with TRBJ1-1; D gene uncertain. The CDR3 length is 10 residues. V gave up 8 bases and J gave up 6 bases, with 7 bases separating them. The germline V gene has CDR1 MGHDK and CDR2 SYGVNS.

This rearrangement joins TRBV18 to TRBJ2-7, with 10 bases identical to TRBD1. Germline lookup yields CDR1 KGHSH and CDR2 LQKENI. J lost 5 bases, V lost 2 bases, and 15 bases had no gene match. The CDR3 spans 18 residues. The CDR3 loop is CASSPEPSWGQGNDEQYF. As DNA, the CDR3 is TGTGCCAGCTCACCAGAGCCCAGCTGGGGACAGGGGAACGACGAGCAGTACTTC.

This clone is a singleton in its sample. The rearrangement joins TRBV27 to TRBJ2-1; D might be TRBD2 (5 bases). With 2 bases removed from V and 6 bases from J, the gap between germline ends came to 8 bases. Germline V gives CDR1 MNHEY, CDR2 SMNVEV (reference sequence). This CDR3 comprises 13 residues. Here the CDR3 DNA reads TGTGCCAGCAGTTTACGTCGGGGCAATGAGCAGTTCTTC. Encoded protein: CASSLRRGNEQFF.

The genes are TRBV27 and TRBJ2-7; 8 bases line up with TRBD1. The CDR3 loop spans 13 amino acids. Losses at the gene ends were 3 bases for V and 5 bases for J; bases not matched to a gene: 3. Germline CDR1 is MNHEY and CDR2 is SMNVEV (reference sequence). This CDR3 reads CASSFEQGDEQYF. CDR3 nucleotide sequence: TGTGCCAGCAGTTTTGAACAGGGGGACGAGCAGTACTTC.

The J gene is TRBJ2-5, the V gene TRBV7-3; 9 bases are a match to TRBD1. The CDR3 sequence is 14 residues long. With V trimmed by 4 bases and J by 5 bases, 5 bases remained unmatched. Germline V gene sequence: CDR1 SGHTA, CDR2 FQGTGA. The CDR3 sequence is CASSSQGASETQYF. The CDR3 coding sequence is TGTGCCAGCAGCTCACAGGGGGCATCCGAGACCCAGTACTTC.

This clone was observed a single time. The V gene is TRBV29-1, the J gene TRBJ1-1; tentatively, D is TRBD1 (5 bases). Trimming cost V 7 bases and J 3 bases, with 15 bases left between them. This CDR3 comprises 13 residues. CDR1 and CDR2 from the germline V gene are SQVTM and ANQGSEA. In DNA form, the CDR3 reads TGCAGCGCCGCTGGGCAGGGCTACACTGAAGCTTTCTTT. It specifies CSAAGQGYTEAFF.

In its sample, this clone was seen once. The V gene is TRBV7-8, the J gene TRBJ1-5; 12 bases are shared with TRBD1. CDR3 size: 19 residues. Germline lookup yields CDR1 SGHVS and CDR2 FQNEAQ. V dropped 0 bases and J dropped 6; count of bases not matched to a gene: 12. The CDR3 spells CASSLATYGTGGVGQPQHF. The CDR3 nucleotides read TGTGCCAGCAGCTTAGCGACCTACGGGACAGGGGGCGTAGGTCAGCCCCAGCATTTT.

The CDR3 coding sequence is TGTGCCAGCAGCCCAGGACAGGGCGGGAGAAACATTCAGTACTTC. Its protein product is CASSPGQGGRNIQYF. The chain links TRBV4-2 to TRBJ2-4, with D possibly TRBD1 on 8 matching bases. The CDR3 is made up of 15 amino acids. Germline V gene data show CDR1 as LGHNA and CDR2 as YNFKEQ. The V end lost 4 bases, the J end lost 6 bases, and 16 bases lay between the germline ends.

The chain recombines TRBV27 with TRBJ1-2, with a possible D match to TRBD1 (6 bases). The CDR3 is made up of 14 amino acids. V shed 8 bases and J shed 4 bases, with 17 bases lying between them. Germline lookup yields CDR1 MNHEY and CDR2 SMNVEV (reference sequence). In nucleotides, the CDR3 is TGTGCCAGCTCGCCACGCGGGGGCGGCTATGGCTACACCTTC. Amino acid sequence: CASSPRGGGYGYTF.

V is TRBV30 and J is TRBJ2-1; D perhaps matches TRBD2 (6 bases). The germline V gene has CDR1 GTSNPN and CDR2 SVGIG (reference sequence). CDR3 length: 11 amino acids. In DNA, the CDR3 is TGTGCAGGAGGGAACTACAATGAGCAGTTCTTC. It translates to CAGGNYNEQFF.

The chain links TRBV20-1 to TRBJ2-7; 8 bases agree with TRBD1. V lost 3 bases and J lost 1; bases outside the gene matches: 5. This CDR3 has 14 residues. Germline V gives CDR1 DFQATT, CDR2 SNEGSKA (reference sequence). The CDR3 is CSASSGTGSYEQYF. The CDR3 DNA is TGCAGTGCTAGTAGTGGGACAGGTTCCTACGAGCAGTACTTC.